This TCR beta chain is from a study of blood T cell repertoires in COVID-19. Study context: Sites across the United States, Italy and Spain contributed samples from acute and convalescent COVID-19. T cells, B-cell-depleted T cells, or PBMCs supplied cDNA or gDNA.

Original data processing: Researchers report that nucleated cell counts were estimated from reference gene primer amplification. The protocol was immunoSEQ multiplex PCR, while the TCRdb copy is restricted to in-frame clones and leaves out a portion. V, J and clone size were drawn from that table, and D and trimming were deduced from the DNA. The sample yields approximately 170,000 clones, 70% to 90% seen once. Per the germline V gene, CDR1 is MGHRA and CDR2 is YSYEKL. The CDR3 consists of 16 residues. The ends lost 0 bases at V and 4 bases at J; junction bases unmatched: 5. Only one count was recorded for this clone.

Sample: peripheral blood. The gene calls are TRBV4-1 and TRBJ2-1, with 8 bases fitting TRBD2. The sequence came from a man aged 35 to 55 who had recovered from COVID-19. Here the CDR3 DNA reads TGCGCCAGCAGCCAAGAGGTAGCGGGGACTTACAATGAGCAGTTCTTC. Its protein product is CASSQEVAGTYNEQFF.